What follows is one TCR beta chain and its context. Germline loops: CDR1 SGHTA, CDR2 FQGNSA. This CDR3 comprises 14 residues. V lost 7 bases and J lost 7, with 14 bases in between. These data belong to a study of blood T cell repertoires in COVID-19. Study overall: Samples representing acute and convalescent COVID-19 were sourced from the United States, Italy and Spain.

Sequencing was performed with immunoSEQ multiplex PCR; in TCRdb, only in-frame clones are kept and a portion is missing. The table includes roughly 240,000 clones, roughly nine tenths detected once. The origin of this receptor is a woman aged 60-70 years who had recovered from COVID-19. The sample taken for sequencing was peripheral blood. The chain uses TRBV7-2 and TRBJ1-6; D perhaps matches TRBD1 (6 bases). The CDR3 region is CASKPGVSNSPLHF. In DNA, the CDR3 is TGTGCCAGCAAACCAGGGGTAAGCAATTCACCCCTCCACTTT.